This T cell receptor (beta chain) was sequenced during a study of shared clonotypes between healthy human individuals. Once extracted for a subset, genomic DNA was divided evenly among several immunoSEQ plates. Here immunoSEQ multiplex PCR was the method, and the copy in TCRdb shows in-frame clones only, minus some. The data contain some 500,000 clones, approximately 77% of them seen just once; the ten biggest clones take up about 12%. A remark on this clone: Its antigen is unidentified. This probably arose from a read error, given a far larger clone one base away.

Study-level results: Genetic and exposure-history diversity was limited by the few donors.

Sequencing used PBMCs. This TCR was sampled from a woman aged 40 to 49 in good health. Some clones in this sample may be carry-over from other donors' samples.

This chain's CDR3 is CTSSHPGTGLYEQYF. DNA of the CDR3: TGCACCAGCAGCCACCCCGGGACAGGGCTCTACGAGCAGTACTTC. The V call is TRBV4-1, the J call TRBJ2-7; 9 nucleotides match TRBD1. The CDR3 totals 15 residues. The germline CDR1 and CDR2 sequences are MGHRA and YSYEKL.